This T cell receptor (beta chain) was found in a study of a mutant IDH1 vaccine in newly diagnosed glioma. Study-wide context: The first vaccination came 4-6 weeks after radiotherapy alone, or with temozolomide cycles. Most had both radiotherapy and temozolomide beforehand; others had only one. Overall study results and limits: The occurrence of vaccine-induced immune responses was seen in around 92% of patients. Changes to the top peripheral T cell clonotypes appeared unrelated to pseudoprogression.

This CDR3 region has 17 residues. J lost 5 bases, V lost 5 bases, and 14 bases had no gene match. Germline V gene lookup returns CDR1 SGHVS and CDR2 FQNEAQ. Time point here: week 5, during vaccination. Doses of 300 ug of mutant IDH1 20-mer peptide were given with topical imiquimod. As for this clone: Its target is unknown.

The data were produced by immunoSEQ multiplex PCR, yet TCRdb's version contains in-frame clones alone and is incomplete. Of about 38,000 clones listed, approximately 78% were seen once; the top ten hold around 5.9%. This specimen was PBMCs, taken from a glioma patient whose treatment included an IDH1 peptide vaccine. The chain uses TRBV7-8 and TRBJ2-2; 7 bases are shared with TRBD1. The clonotype originates from a middle-aged man with glioma. CDR3 nucleotide sequence: TGTGCCAGCAGCCACCCCGAGGACAGGTTGAGTACCGGGGAGCTGTTTTTT. Its translation: CASSHPEDRLSTGELFF.